This is a list of T cell receptor beta chains from one sample in a study of shared clonotypes between healthy human individuals. The data were produced by immunoSEQ multiplex PCR, yet TCRdb's version contains in-frame clones alone and is incomplete. The table includes over a million clones, around 97% detected once. Sequenced sample: naive CD4+ T cells sorted from blood. The receptors shown here come from a man aged 25 to 40 in good health. Each CDR3 is given with its conserved first and last residue. Each record gives: V gene, J gene, clone size, D gene, CDR3 DNA, CDR3 protein. A D gene is named only where the DNA matches it firmly. The listing skips clone size in some rows; elsewhere it reads once, few, many or a size class.

>TRBV7-3|TRBJ2-5|.|.
TGTGCCAGCAGCTTACATCGACTCGAGACCCAGTACTTC
CASSLHRLETQYF
>TRBV5-1|TRBJ2-2|.|TRBD1
TGCGCCAGCAGCTTGACGGGACAGGGAAACACCGGGGAGCTGTTTTTT
CASSLTGQGNTGELFF
>TRBV11-2|TRBJ1-4|.|.
TGTGCCAGCAGCTTTAACCTCGACGGTAATGAAAAACTGTTTTTT
CASSFNLDGNEKLFF
>TRBV5-6|TRBJ2-3|.|TRBD1
TGTGCCAGCAGCTTAAAAGGGGTAGGGCAGGGGGTATACACAGATACGCAGTATTTT
CASSLKGVGQGVYTDTQYF
>TRBV5-1|TRBJ2-2|once|.
TGCGCCAGCAGCGTAGGGCAACCAGGTGCCGGGGAGCTGTTTTTT
CASSVGQPGAGELFF
>TRBV18|TRBJ2-7|.|.
TGTGCCAGCTCATCCCGAAATTATCACTTCGCCCCACCCTACGAGCAGTACTTC
CASSSRNYHFAPPYEQYF
>TRBV11-3|TRBJ2-1|.|TRBD2
TGTGCCAGCAGCTTATATACGGGAGGGCCAAATGAGCAGTTCTTC
CASSLYTGGPNEQFF
>TRBV7-6|TRBJ2-2|.|.
TGTGCCAGCAGCCCCCCCGGACCTTTAAGAACACCCGGGGAGCTGTTTTTT
CASSPPGPLRTPGELFF
>TRBV6-1|TRBJ2-5|.|TRBD2
TGTGCCAGCGGAAGATCCAGGGAGGGAGAGACCCAGTACTTC
CASGRSREGETQYF
>TRBV5-1|TRBJ1-2|.|.
TGCGCCAGCAGCCCCACAGGTGGAGCTGGCTACACCTTC
CASSPTGGAGYTF
>TRBV28|TRBJ2-1|.|TRBD2
TGTGCCAGCACGGGACACGCGGGACTAGCGGGAGCAAATGAGCAGTTCTTC
CASTGHAGLAGANEQFF
>TRBV18|TRBJ2-3|.|TRBD2
TGTGCCAGCTCACCACCTCTAGCGGGAGTCACAGATACGCAGTATTTT
CASSPPLAGVTDTQYF
>TRBV29-1|TRBJ1-2|.|.
TGCAGCGTTGATATTAGAGGCTACACCTTC
CSVDIRGYTF
>TRBV18|TRBJ2-5|.|TRBD1
TGTGCCAGCTCCACCATGGGACAGAATCAAGAGACCCAGTACTTC
CASSTMGQNQETQYF
>TRBV5-6|TRBJ2-3|.|.
TGTGCTTTCGGGTCTATGGCGGGCACAGATACGCAGTATTTT
CAFGSMAGTDTQYF
>TRBV28|TRBJ2-5|.|TRBD2
TGTGCCAGCAGTTTATTTCCTAGCGGGCCGGAGACCCAGTACTTC
CASSLFPSGPETQYF
>TRBV27|TRBJ1-1|.|TRBD1
TGTGCCAGCAGTTTATCAGCACAGGGGGGATACACTGAAGCTTTCTTT
CASSLSAQGGYTEAFF
>TRBV11-3|TRBJ2-7|.|.
TGTGCCAGCAGCTTAGGGGCGGATTACGAGCAGTACTTC
CASSLGADYEQYF
>TRBV7-6|TRBJ2-1|.|.
TGTGCCAGCAGCTTAGCCTCTACCCCCATTGAGCAGTTCTTC
CASSLASTPIEQFF
>TRBV2|TRBJ2-2|.|.
TGTGCCAGCACCAAGGGGGCTAGCGGGAACACCGGGGAGCTGTTTTTT
CASTKGASGNTGELFF
>TRBV9|TRBJ2-7|.|.
TGTGCCAGCAGCGTAGTGGCAGTGACCTACGAGCAGTACTTC
CASSVVAVTYEQYF
>TRBV27|TRBJ2-1|.|TRBD1
TGTGCCAGCAGTTACGAGATCAGGGGGCCGTTGGATGTCAATGAGCAGTTCTTC
CASSYEIRGPLDVNEQFF
>TRBV27|TRBJ2-1|.|.
TGTGCCAGCAGTTCCATGCGGGGTCACAATGAGCAGTTCTTC
CASSSMRGHNEQFF
>TRBV12-5|TRBJ2-3|.|.
TGTGCTAGTGGTTTATCCACTAGGGATACGCAGTATTTT
CASGLSTRDTQYF
>TRBV27|TRBJ1-5|.|.
TGTGCCAGCAGAGCCAATACGGGGATTGGGCCCCAGCATTTT
CASRANTGIGPQHF
>TRBV28|TRBJ2-5|.|.
TGTGCCAGCAGTTCTCAGGGGGGACAAGAGACCCAGTACTTC
CASSSQGGQETQYF
>TRBV6-5|TRBJ2-2|once|TRBD1
TGTGCCAGCATCGGACAGGGGGGAGTAGCCGGGGAGCTGTTTTTT
CASIGQGGVAGELFF
>TRBV5-1|TRBJ2-3|.|.
TGCGCCAGCAGCCTTGGAGGGATCCCCACAGATACGCAGTATTTT
CASSLGGIPTDTQYF
>TRBV28|TRBJ1-1|.|.
TGTGCCAGCAGTCTGGTCCCACAGAACACTGAAGCTTTCTTT
CASSLVPQNTEAFF
>TRBV18|TRBJ2-5|.|.
TGTGCCAGCTCACCTATTTTCCAGGGAAAAGAGACCCAGTACTTC
CASSPIFQGKETQYF
>TRBV5-5|TRBJ2-7|.|.
TGTGCCAGCAGCTTGGCCAGGGGAGACGAGCAGTACTTC
CASSLARGDEQYF
>TRBV9|TRBJ2-1|.|.
TGTGCCAGCAGCGAAGGGCAGAAGTATGAGCAGTTCTTC
CASSEGQKYEQFF
>TRBV11-2|TRBJ2-2|.|.
TGTGCCAGCAGCTCGGGTGACAGACCCCCCGGGGAGCTGTTTTTT
CASSSGDRPPGELFF
>TRBV28|TRBJ1-2|.|.
TGTGCCAGCTCCCTGGGGGGGAACTATGGCTACACCTTC
CASSLGGNYGYTF
>TRBV28|TRBJ2-4|.|.
TGTGCCAGCAGCCTCCCCGGGGCTTGGGTCAAAAACATTCAGTACTTC
CASSLPGAWVKNIQYF
>TRBV11-3|TRBJ2-1|.|.
TGTGCCAGCAGCTTTGTCTCGGGAGCTAATGAGCAGTTCTTC
CASSFVSGANEQFF
>TRBV7-2|TRBJ1-2|few|.
TGTGCCAGCAGTCGAGACAGCGCTAACTATGGCTACACCTTC
CASSRDSANYGYTF
>TRBV5-1|TRBJ2-5|.|TRBD2
TGCGCCAGCAGGTCGGGACTAGCGGCTCAGACCCAGTACTTC
CASRSGLAAQTQYF
>TRBV4-3|TRBJ1-3|.|.
TGCGCCAGCAGCCAAGGAGACTCTGGAAACACCATATATTTT
CASSQGDSGNTIYF
>TRBV9|TRBJ1-1|once|.
TGTGCCAGCAGCGTAGGATCAGGCAGGGGCACTGAAGCTTTCTTT
CASSVGSGRGTEAFF
>TRBV29-1|TRBJ2-5|once|TRBD2
TGCAGCGAGTCCCGAGCGGGGCAAGAGACCCAGTACTTC
CSESRAGQETQYF
>TRBV6-5|TRBJ1-4|.|.
TGTGCCAGCAGTTACTCGACAGGTTATAATGAAAAACTGTTTTTT
CASSYSTGYNEKLFF
>TRBV7-6|TRBJ2-5|.|TRBD2
TGTGCCAGCAGCTTAAGGCGGGAGGAGAGTTGGGAGACCCAGTACTTC
CASSLRREESWETQYF
>TRBV10-3|TRBJ2-3|.|.
TGTGCCATCAGTGAGTCGATACGCGATACGCAGTATTTT
CAISESIRDTQYF
>TRBV28|TRBJ2-1|.|TRBD1
TGTGCCAGCAGTCCGGGGCCGACAGGGGCGACCTACAATGAGCAGTTCTTC
CASSPGPTGATYNEQFF
>TRBV6-6|TRBJ1-4|.|.
TGTGCCAGCACAAAGACAGCCGCGCGGGAAAAACTGTTTTTT
CASTKTAAREKLFF
>TRBV28|TRBJ1-1|.|.
TGTGCCAGCAGTTTGGGGCTTGGAGAATGGGCTTTCTTT
CASSLGLGEWAFF
>TRBV12-5|TRBJ2-5|.|TRBD2
TGTGCTAGTGGTTCTCCTCCTTCCCGGGGACTAGCGGGAGTGGCCCAGTACTTC
CASGSPPSRGLAGVAQYF
>TRBV29-1|TRBJ2-2|.|.
TGCAGCGTCAACGGGGCTGCGGACACCGGGGAGCTGTTTTTT
CSVNGAADTGELFF
>TRBV11-2|TRBJ2-3|.|.
TGTGCCAGCAGCAATACCGGGACAACCACAGATACGCAGTATTTT
CASSNTGTTTDTQYF
>TRBV9|TRBJ1-2|.|TRBD1
TGTGCCAGCAGCGCGGACAGGGCTGATGGCTACACCTTC
CASSADRADGYTF
>TRBV5-1|TRBJ2-3|.|.
TGCGCCAGCAGCCCTTCCGCCGGAGATACGCAGTATTTT
CASSPSAGDTQYF
>TRBV27|TRBJ2-5|.|.
TGTGCCAGCAGTGCAGCTACAGGGAGGTTAGGGAGGGAGACCCAGTACTTC
CASSAATGRLGRETQYF
>TRBV10-1|TRBJ2-2|once|TRBD2
TGCGCCAGCAGTGTTTGGGGGGGGTCCGGGGAGCTGTTTTTT
CASSVWGGSGELFF